This T cell receptor (beta chain) stems from a study of technical replicates of blood from four donors. Here immunoSEQ multiplex PCR was the method, and the copy in TCRdb shows in-frame clones only, minus some. The sample shows 65,000 to 85,000 clones, approximately 94% of them seen only once. The sample was T cells isolated from PBMCs. The TCR sequence derives from a human donor in good health.

The CDR3 region is CASSLDPGQGTYEQYF. Here the CDR3 DNA reads TGCGCCAGCAGCTTGGATCCGGGACAGGGGACCTACGAGCAGTACTTC. V is TRBV5-1 and J is TRBJ2-7, with 10 bases aligning to TRBD1. The CDR3 sequence is 16 residues long. Germline V gene sequence: CDR1 SGHRS, CDR2 YFSETQ. Trimming removed 0 bases from V and 2 bases from J; junction bases left unmatched: 5.